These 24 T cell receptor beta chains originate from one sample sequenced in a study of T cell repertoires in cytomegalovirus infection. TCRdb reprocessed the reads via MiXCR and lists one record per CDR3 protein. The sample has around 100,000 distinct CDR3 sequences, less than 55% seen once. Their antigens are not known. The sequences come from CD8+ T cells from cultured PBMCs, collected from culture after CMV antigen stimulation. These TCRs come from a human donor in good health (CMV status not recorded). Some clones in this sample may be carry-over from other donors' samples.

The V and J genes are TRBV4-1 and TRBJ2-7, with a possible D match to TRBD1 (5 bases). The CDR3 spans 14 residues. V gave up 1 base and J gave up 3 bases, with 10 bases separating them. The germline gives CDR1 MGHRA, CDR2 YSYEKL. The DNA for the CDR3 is TGCGCCAGCAGCCAAGCGGAGCAGGGCTACGAGCAGTACTTC. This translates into CASSQAEQGYEQYF.

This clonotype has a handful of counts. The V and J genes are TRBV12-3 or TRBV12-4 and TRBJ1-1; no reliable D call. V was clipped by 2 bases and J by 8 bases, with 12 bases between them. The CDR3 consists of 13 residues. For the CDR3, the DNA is TGTGCCAGCAGTTTACTGTTATCCCGAGAAGCTTTCTTT. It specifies CASSLLLSREAFF.

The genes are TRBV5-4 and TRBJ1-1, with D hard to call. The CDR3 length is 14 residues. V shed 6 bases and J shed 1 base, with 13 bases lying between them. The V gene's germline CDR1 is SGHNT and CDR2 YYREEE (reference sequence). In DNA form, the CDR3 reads TGTGCCAGCAACAACGGGATGGAGAACACTGAAGCTTTCTTT. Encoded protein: CASNNGMENTEAFF.

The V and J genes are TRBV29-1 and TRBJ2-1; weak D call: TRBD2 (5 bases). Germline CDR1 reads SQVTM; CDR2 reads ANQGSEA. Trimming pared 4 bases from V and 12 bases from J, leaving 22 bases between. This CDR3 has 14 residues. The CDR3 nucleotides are TGCAGCGTTGGAAGAGGTGAGGCGGCGGCGGGGCAGTTCTTC. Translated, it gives CSVGRGEAAAGQFF.

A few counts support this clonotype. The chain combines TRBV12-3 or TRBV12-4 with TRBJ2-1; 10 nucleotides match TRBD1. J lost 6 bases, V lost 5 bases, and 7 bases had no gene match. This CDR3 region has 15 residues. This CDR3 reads CASSPGQGVINEQFF. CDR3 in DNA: TGTGCCAGCAGTCCCGGACAGGGGGTGATCAATGAGCAGTTCTTC.

The CDR3 region is CASSLENTGELFF. The CDR3 DNA sequence: TGTGCCAGCAGCTTAGAAAACACCGGGGAGCTGTTTTTT. The chain carries TRBV7-6 and TRBJ2-2; no reliable D call. This CDR3 spans 13 amino acids. Per the germline V gene, CDR1 is SGHVS and CDR2 is FNYEAQ. Between the trimmed V and J ends, which lost 1 base and 2 bases, there was a span of 2 bases.

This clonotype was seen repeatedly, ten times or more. The CDR3 DNA sequence: TGTGCCAGCAGCTTGTTGCAGGGCGGCACTGAAGCTTTCTTT. Translation: CASSLLQGGTEAFF. V and J are TRBV5-4 and TRBJ1-1, with a tentative D call TRBD1 (5 bases). Trimming stripped 1 base from V and 4 bases from J, with 11 bases between. Germline values: CDR1 SGHNT, CDR2 YYREEE (reference sequence). The CDR3 runs to 14 residues.

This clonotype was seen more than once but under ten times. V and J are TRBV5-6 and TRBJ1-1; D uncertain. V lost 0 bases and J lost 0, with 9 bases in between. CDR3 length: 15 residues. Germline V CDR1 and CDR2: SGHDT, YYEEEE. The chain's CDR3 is CASSLELDLNTEAFF. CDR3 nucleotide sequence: TGTGCCAGCAGCTTGGAACTAGACTTGAACACTGAAGCTTTCTTT.

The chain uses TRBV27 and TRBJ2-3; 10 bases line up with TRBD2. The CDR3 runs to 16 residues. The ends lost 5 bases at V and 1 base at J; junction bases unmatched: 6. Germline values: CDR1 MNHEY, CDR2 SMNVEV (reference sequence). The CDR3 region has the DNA TGTGCCAGCAGTCCGATAGCGGGGGGTGGCACAGATACGCAGTATTTT. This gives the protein CASSPIAGGGTDTQYF.

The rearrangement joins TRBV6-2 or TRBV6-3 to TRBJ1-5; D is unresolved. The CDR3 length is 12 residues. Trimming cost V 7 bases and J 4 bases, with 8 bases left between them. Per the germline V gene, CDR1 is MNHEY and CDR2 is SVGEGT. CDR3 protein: CASNQPNQPQHF. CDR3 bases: TGTGCCAGCAACCAGCCTAATCAGCCCCAGCATTTT.

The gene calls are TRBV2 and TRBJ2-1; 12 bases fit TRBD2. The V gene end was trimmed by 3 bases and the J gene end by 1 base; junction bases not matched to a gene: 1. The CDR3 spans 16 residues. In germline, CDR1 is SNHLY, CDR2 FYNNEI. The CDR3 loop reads CASSDGTSGSYNEQFF. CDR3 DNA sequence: TGTGCCAGCAGTGATGGGACTAGCGGGTCCTACAATGAGCAGTTCTTC.

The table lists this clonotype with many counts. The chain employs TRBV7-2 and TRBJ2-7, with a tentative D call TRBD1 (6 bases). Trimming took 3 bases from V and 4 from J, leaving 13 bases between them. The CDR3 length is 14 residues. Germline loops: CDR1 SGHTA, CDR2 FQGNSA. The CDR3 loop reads CASSFAGGQYEQYF. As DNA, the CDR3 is TGTGCCAGCAGCTTCGCTGGGGGCCAGTACGAGCAGTACTTC.

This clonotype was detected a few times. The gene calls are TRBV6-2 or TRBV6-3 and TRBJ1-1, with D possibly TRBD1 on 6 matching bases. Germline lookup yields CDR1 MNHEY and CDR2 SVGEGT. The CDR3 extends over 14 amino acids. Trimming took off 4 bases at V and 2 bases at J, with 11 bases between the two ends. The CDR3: CASSSTGGNTEAFF. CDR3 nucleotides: TGTGCCAGCAGTTCTACCGGGGGCAACACTGAAGCTTTCTTT.

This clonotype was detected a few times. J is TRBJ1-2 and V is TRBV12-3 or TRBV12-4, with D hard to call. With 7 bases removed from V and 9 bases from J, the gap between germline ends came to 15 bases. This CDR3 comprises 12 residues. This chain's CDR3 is CASIGGPGSYTF. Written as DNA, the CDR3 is TGTGCCAGCATAGGTGGACCCGGTAGCTACACCTTC.

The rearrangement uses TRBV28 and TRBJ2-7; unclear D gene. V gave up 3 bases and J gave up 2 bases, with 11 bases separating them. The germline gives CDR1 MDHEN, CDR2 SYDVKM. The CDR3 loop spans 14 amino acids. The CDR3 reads CASSFSGRTYEQYF. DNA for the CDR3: TGTGCCAGCAGTTTCTCAGGACGGACCTACGAGCAGTACTTC.

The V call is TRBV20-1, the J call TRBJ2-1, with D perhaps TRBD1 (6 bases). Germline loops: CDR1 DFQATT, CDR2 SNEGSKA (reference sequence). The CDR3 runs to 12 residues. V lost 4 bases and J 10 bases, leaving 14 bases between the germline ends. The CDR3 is CSATRGIGEQFF. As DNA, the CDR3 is TGCAGTGCTACCAGGGGAATCGGCGAGCAGTTCTTC.

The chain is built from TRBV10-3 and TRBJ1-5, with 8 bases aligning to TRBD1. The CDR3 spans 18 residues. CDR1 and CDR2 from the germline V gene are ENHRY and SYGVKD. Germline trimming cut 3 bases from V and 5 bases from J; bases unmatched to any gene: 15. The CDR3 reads CAISDPTRQGARDQPQHF. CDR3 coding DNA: TGTGCCATCAGTGACCCCACCCGGCAGGGGGCGCGGGATCAGCCCCAGCATTTT.

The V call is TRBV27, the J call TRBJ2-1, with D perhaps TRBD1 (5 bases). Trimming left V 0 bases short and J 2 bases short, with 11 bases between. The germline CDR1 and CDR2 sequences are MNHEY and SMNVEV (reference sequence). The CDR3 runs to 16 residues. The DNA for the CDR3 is TGTGCCAGCAGTTTATCTTCGGTGGGGCCCTACAATGAGCAGTTCTTC. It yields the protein CASSLSSVGPYNEQFF.

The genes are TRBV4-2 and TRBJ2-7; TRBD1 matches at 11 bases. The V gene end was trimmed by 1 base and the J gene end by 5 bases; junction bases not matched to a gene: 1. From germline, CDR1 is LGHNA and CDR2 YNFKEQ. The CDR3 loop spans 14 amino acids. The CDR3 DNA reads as TGTGCCAGCAGCCAAGGGACAGGGGGCGACGAGCAGTACTTC. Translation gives CASSQGTGGDEQYF.

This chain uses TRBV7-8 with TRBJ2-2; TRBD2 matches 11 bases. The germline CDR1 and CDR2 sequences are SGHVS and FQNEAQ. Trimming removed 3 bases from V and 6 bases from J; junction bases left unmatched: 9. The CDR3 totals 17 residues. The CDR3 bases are TGTGCCAGCAGCTTTCCTAGCGGGGGGTATTATGCCGGGGAGCTGTTTTTT. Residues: CASSFPSGGYYAGELFF.

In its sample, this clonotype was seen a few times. The CDR3 here is CASSYSNSGNYGYTF. The DNA of the CDR3 is TGTGCCAGCAGTTACTCGAATTCGGGAAACTATGGCTACACCTTC. The genes are TRBV6-6 and TRBJ1-2, with no clear D. The CDR3 is made up of 15 amino acids. V was clipped by 0 bases and J by 2 bases, with 10 bases between them. Germline-derived CDR1 and CDR2 are MNHNY and SVGAGI (reference sequence).

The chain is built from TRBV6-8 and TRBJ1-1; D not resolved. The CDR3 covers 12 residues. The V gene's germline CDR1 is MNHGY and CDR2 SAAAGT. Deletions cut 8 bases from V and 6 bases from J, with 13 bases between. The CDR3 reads CASGTDSAEAFF. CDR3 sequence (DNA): TGTGCCAGCGGAACAGACTCGGCTGAAGCTTTCTTT.

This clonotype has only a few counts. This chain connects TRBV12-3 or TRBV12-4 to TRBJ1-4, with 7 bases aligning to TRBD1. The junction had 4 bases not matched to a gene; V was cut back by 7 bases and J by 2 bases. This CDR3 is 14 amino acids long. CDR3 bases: TGTGCCAGCACCACGGGACAGACTAATGAAAAACTGTTTTTT. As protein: CASTTGQTNEKLFF.

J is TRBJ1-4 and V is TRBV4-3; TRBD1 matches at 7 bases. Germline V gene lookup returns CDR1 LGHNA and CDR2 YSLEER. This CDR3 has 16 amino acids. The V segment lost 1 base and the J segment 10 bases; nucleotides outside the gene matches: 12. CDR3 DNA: TGCGCCAGCAGCCAAGGCCTTGGACAGGTGGTGGGAAAACTGTTTTTT. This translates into CASSQGLGQVVGKLFF.